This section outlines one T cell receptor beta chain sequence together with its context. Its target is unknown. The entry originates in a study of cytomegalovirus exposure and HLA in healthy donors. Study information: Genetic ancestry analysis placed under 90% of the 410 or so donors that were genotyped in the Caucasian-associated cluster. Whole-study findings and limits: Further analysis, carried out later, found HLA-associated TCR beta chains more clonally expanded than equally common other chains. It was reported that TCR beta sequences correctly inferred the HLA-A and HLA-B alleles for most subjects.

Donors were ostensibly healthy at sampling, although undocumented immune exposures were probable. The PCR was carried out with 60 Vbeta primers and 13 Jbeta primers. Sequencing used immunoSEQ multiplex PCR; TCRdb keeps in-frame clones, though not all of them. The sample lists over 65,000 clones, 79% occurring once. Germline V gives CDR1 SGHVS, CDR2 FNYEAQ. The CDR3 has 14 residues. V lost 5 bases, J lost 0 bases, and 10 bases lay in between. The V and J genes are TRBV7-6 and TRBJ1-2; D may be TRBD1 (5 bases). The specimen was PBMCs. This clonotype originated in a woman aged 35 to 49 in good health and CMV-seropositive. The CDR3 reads CASSEGVTNYGYTF. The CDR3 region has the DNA TGTGCCAGCAGCGAAGGGGTAACTAACTATGGCTACACCTTC. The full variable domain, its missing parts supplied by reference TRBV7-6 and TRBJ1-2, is GAGVSQSPRYKVTKRGQDVALRCDPISGHVSLYWYRQALGQGPEFLTYFNYEAQQDKSGLPNDRFSAERPEGSISTLTIQRTEQRDSAMYRCASSEGVTNYGYTFGSGTRLTVV.